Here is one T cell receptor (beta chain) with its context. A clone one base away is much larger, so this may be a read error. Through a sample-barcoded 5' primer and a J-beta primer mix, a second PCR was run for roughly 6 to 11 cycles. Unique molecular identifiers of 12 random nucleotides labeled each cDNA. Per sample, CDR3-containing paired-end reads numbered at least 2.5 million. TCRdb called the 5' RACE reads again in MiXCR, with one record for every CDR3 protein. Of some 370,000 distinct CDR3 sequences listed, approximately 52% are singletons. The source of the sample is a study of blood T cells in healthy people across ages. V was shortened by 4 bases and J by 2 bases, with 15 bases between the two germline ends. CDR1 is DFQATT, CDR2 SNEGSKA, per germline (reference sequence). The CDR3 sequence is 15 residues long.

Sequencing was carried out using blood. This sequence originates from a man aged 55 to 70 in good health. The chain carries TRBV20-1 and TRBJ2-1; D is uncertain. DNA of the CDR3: TGCAGTGCTAAAGTGCCTTCCGGGCCCTACAATGAGCAGTTCTTC. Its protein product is CSAKVPSGPYNEQFF.